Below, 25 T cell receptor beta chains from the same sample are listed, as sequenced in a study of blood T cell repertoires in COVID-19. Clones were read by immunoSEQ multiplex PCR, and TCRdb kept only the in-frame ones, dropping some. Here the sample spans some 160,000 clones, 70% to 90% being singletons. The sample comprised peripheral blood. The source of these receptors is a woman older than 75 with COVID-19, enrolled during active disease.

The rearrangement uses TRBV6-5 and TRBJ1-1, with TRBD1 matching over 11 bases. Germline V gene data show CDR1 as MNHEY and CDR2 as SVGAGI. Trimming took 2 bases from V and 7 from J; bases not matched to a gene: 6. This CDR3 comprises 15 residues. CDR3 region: CASSYNPGTGGEAFF. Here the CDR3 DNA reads TGTGCCAGCAGTTACAATCCTGGGACAGGGGGTGAAGCTTTCTTT.

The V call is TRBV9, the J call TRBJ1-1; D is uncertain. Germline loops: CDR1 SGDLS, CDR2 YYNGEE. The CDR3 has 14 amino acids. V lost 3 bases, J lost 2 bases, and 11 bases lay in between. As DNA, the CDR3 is TGTGCCAGCAGCGGCGGGATTACTAACACTGAAGCTTTCTTT. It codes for CASSGGITNTEAFF.

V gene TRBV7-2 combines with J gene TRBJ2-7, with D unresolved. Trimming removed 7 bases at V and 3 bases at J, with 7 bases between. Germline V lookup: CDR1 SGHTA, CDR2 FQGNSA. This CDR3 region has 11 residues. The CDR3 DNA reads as TGTGCCAGCACGAGTAGCTACGAGCAGTACTTC. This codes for CASTSSYEQYF.

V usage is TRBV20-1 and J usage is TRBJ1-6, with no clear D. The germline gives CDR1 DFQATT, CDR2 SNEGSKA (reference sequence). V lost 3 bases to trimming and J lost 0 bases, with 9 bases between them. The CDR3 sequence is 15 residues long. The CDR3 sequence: CSASGRSSYNSPLHF. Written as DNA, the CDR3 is TGCAGTGCTAGTGGGAGAAGCTCCTATAATTCACCCCTCCACTTT.

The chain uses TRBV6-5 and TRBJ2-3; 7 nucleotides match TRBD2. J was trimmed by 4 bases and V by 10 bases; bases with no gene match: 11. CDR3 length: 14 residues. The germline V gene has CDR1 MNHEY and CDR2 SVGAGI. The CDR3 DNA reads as TGTGCCACCCAGCCCATGGCGGGGGCAGATACGCAGTATTTT. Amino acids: CATQPMAGADTQYF.

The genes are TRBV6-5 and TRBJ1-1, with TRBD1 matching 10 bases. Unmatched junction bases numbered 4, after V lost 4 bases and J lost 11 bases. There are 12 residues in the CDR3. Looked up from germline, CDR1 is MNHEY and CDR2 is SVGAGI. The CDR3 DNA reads TGTGCCAGCAGTTCGACAGGGGGCACTGCTTTCTTT. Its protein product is CASSSTGGTAFF.

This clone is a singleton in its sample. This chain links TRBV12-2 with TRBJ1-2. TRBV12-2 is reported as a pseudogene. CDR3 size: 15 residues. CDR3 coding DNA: TGTGCAAGTCGCTTCCCGGGGGGAAAGGACTATGGCTACACCTTC. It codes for CASRFPGGKDYGYTF.

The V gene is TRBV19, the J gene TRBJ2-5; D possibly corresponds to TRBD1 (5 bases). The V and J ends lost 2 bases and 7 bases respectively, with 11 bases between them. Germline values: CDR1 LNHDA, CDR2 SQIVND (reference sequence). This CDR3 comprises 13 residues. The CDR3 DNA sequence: TGTGCCAGTAGTATATCCGAAAGGGGGACCCAGTACTTC. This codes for CASSISERGTQYF.

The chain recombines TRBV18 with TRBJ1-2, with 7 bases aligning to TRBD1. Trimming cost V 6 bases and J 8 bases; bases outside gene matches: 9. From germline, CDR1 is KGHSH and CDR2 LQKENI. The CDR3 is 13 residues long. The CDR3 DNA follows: TGTGCCAGCTCCGTGGACAGGTCGGACGGCTACACCTTC. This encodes CASSVDRSDGYTF.

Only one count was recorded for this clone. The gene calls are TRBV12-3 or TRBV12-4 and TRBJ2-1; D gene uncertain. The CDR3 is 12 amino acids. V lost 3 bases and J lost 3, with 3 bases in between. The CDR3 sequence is CASSFNYNEQFF. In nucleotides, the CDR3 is TGTGCCAGCAGTTTTAACTACAATGAGCAGTTCTTC.

The CDR3 loop is CASSFWTSEAFF. The CDR3 bases are TGTGCCAGCAGTTTCTGGACATCGGAAGCTTTCTTT. The chain uses TRBV28 and TRBJ1-1; D is perhaps TRBD1 (5 bases). The CDR3 covers 12 residues. The ends were cut back, 3 bases at V and 8 bases at J, with 10 bases in the middle. Germline V gives CDR1 MDHEN, CDR2 SYDVKM.

The CDR3: CASSKDRGFSEAFF. The CDR3 nucleotides read TGTGCCAGCAGCAAGGACAGGGGTTTTTCTGAAGCTTTCTTT. The rearrangement links TRBV11-2 to TRBJ1-1; TRBD1 aligns across 9 bases. The CDR3 is 14 residues long. Unmatched junction bases numbered 7, after V lost 5 bases and J lost 6 bases. CDR1 and CDR2 (germline): SGHAT, FQNNGV.

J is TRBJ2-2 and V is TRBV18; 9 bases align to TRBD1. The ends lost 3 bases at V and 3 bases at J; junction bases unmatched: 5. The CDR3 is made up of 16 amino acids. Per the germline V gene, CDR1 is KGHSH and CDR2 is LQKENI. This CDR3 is CASSPTGGDHTGELFF. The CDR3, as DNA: TGTGCCAGCTCACCGACAGGGGGGGATCACACCGGGGAGCTGTTTTTT.

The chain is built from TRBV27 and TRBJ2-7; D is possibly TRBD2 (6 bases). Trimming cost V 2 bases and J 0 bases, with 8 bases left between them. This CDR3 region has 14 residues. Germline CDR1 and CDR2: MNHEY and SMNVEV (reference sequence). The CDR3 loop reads CASSLTGASYEQYF. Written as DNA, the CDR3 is TGTGCCAGCAGTTTAACGGGAGCCTCCTACGAGCAGTACTTC.

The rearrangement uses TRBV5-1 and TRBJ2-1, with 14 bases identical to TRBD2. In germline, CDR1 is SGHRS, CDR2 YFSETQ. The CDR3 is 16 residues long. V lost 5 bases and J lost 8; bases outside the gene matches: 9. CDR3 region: CASRTGLAGVKDEQFF. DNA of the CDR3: TGCGCCAGCAGAACGGGACTAGCGGGAGTTAAAGATGAGCAGTTCTTC. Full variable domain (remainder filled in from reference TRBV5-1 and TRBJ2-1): KAGVTQTPRYLIKTRGQQVTLSCSPISGHRSVSWYQQTPGQGLQFLFEYFSETQRNKGNFPGRFSGRQFSNSRSEMNVSTLELGDSALYLCASRTGLAGVKDEQFFGPGTRLTVL.

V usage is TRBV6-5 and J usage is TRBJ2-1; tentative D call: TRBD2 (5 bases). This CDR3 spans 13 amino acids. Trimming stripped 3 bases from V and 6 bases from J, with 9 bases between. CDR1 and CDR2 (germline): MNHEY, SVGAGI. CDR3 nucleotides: TGTGCCAGCAGTTATCGAGCGGTCAATGAGCAGTTCTTC. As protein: CASSYRAVNEQFF.

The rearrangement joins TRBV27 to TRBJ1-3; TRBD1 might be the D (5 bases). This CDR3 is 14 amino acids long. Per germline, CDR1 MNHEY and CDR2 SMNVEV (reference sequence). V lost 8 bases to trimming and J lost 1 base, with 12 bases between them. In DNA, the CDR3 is TGTGCCAGCCGAAAGACAGTATCTGGAAACACCATATATTTT. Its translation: CASRKTVSGNTIYF.

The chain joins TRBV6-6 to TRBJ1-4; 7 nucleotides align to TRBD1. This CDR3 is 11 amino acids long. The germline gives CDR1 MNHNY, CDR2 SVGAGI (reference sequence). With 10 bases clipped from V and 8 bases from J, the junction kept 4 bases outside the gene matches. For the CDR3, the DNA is TGTGCCACTCAGGGGGACGAAAAACTGTTTTTT. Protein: CATQGDEKLFF.

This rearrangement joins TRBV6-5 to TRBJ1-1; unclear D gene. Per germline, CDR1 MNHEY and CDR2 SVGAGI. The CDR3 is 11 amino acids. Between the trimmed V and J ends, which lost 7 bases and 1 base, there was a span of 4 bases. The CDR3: CASIWNTEAFF. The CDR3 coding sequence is TGTGCCAGCATCTGGAACACTGAAGCTTTCTTT.

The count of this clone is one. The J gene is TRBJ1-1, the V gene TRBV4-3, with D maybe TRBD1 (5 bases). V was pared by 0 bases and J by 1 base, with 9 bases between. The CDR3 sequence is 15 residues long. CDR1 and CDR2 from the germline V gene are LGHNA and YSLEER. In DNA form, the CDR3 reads TGCGCCAGCAGCCAAGACTACAGGCAGAACACTGAAGCTTTCTTT. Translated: CASSQDYRQNTEAFF.

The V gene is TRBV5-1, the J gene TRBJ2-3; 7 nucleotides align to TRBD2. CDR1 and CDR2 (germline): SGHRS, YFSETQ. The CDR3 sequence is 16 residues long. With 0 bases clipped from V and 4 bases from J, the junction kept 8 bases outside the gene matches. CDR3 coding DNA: TGCGCCAGCAGCTTGGACGGGGGAGGGGTCGCAGATACGCAGTATTTT. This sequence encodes CASSLDGGGVADTQYF.

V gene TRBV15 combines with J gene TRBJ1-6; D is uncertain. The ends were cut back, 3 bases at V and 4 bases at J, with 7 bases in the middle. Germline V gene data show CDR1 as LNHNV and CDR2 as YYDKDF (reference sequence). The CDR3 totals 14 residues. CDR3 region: CATSSREYNSPLHF. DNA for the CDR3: TGTGCCACCAGCAGTAGAGAGTATAATTCACCCCTCCACTTT.

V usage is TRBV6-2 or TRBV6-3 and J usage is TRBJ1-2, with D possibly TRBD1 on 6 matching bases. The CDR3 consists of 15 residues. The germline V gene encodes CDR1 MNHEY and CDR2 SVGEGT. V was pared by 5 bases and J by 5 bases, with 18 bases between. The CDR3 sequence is CASSGPGTRDYGYTF. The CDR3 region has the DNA TGTGCCAGCAGTGGACCCGGGACACGGGATTATGGCTACACCTTC.

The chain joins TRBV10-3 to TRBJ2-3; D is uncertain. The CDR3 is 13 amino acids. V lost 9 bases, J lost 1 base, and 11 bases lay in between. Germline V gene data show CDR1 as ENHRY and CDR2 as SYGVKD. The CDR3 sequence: CAIKNTGTDTQYF. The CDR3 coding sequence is TGTGCCATAAAAAACACCGGCACAGATACGCAGTATTTT.

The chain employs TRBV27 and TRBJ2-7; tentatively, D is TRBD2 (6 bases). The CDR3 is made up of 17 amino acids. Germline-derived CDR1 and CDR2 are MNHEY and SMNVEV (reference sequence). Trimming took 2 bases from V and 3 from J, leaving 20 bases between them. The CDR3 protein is CASSLRDAGPPYYEQYF. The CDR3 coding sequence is TGTGCCAGCAGTTTAAGGGACGCGGGGCCGCCTTACTACGAGCAGTACTTC.